Below, 13 T cell receptor beta chains from the same sample are listed, as sequenced in a study of blood T cell repertoires in COVID-19. Assay: immunoSEQ multiplex PCR; the TCRdb copy retains only in-frame clones and omits some. Of approximately 200,000 clones in the sample, roughly 87% were seen once. The sample was PBMCs or T cells enriched from blood (not recorded which). The receptors here all came from a man aged 18 to 35 with acute COVID-19.

The rearrangement joins TRBV11-2 to TRBJ1-1, with 7 positions matching TRBD1. Germline CDR1 reads SGHAT; CDR2 reads FQNNGV. The CDR3 extends over 14 amino acids. The trim removed 5 bases at V and 5 bases at J, leaving 8 bases unmatched. CDR3 protein: CASSPDRDVTEAFF. In DNA, the CDR3 is TGTGCCAGCAGCCCCGACAGGGATGTAACTGAAGCTTTCTTT. Full variable domain (rest looked up from reference TRBV11-2 and TRBJ1-1): EAGVAQSPRYKIIEKRQSVAFWCNPISGHATLYWYQQILGQGPKLLIQFQNNGVVDDSQLPKDRFSAERLKGVDSTLKIQPAKLEDSAVYLCASSPDRDVTEAFFGQGTRLTVV.

V is TRBV5-5 and J is TRBJ2-1, with D possibly matching TRBD2 (6 bases). The CDR3 contains 15 residues. Per the germline V gene, CDR1 is SGHKS and CDR2 is YYEKEE (reference sequence). V gave up 0 bases and J gave up 1 base, with 8 bases separating them. CDR3 protein: CASSLDGRSYNEQFF. The DNA for the CDR3 is TGTGCCAGCAGCTTGGACGGGAGATCCTACAATGAGCAGTTCTTC.

V and J are TRBV11-2 and TRBJ2-7; D not certain. Between the trimmed V and J ends, which lost 1 base and 1 base, there was a span of 11 bases. The CDR3 covers 15 residues. Per germline, CDR1 SGHAT and CDR2 FQNNGV. As DNA, the CDR3 is TGTGCCAGCAGCTTAGCATCTGGCAGTTCCTACGAGCAGTACTTC. It specifies CASSLASGSSYEQYF.

The chain's CDR3 is CASSEAQGRNQPQHF. CDR3 sequence (DNA): TGTGCCAGCAGTGAAGCACAGGGACGGAATCAGCCCCAGCATTTT. The chain couples TRBV6-1 to TRBJ1-5; a weak D match, TRBD1 (6 bases). V lost 0 bases and J 4 bases, leaving 10 bases between the germline ends. Germline lookup yields CDR1 MNHNS and CDR2 SASEGT. The CDR3 contains 15 residues.

The chain employs TRBV5-5 and TRBJ2-3, with D perhaps TRBD1 (6 bases). The V end was cut by 6 bases, the J end by 4 bases, with 9 bases between. The CDR3 is 12 residues long. CDR1 SGHKS and CDR2 YYEKEE come from the germline V gene (reference sequence). CDR3 loop: CASTSGADTQYF. The CDR3 bases are TGTGCCAGCACCTCAGGGGCAGATACGCAGTATTTT.

The chain carries TRBV20-1 and TRBJ2-1, with a weak D call TRBD2 (6 bases). The CDR3 contains 14 residues. V was clipped by 3 bases and J by 9 bases, with 18 bases between them. Germline CDR1 reads DFQATT; CDR2 reads SNEGSKA (reference sequence). The CDR3 loop reads CSASPGELNREQFF. Here the CDR3 DNA reads TGCAGTGCTAGTCCGGGGGAGTTGAATCGTGAGCAGTTCTTC.

The V call is TRBV19, the J call TRBJ1-2; TRBD1 matches at 8 bases. CDR3 size: 13 residues. Germline loops: CDR1 LNHDA, CDR2 SQIVND (reference sequence). The ends lost 5 bases at V and 3 bases at J; junction bases unmatched: 2. CDR3: CASSPTGDYGYTF. The CDR3 nucleotides read TGTGCCAGTAGTCCGACAGGGGACTATGGCTACACCTTC.

This clone was picked up a small number of times. V usage is TRBV6-5 and J usage is TRBJ2-7; TRBD1 agrees at 9 bases. CDR1 and CDR2 (germline): MNHEY, SVGAGI. The CDR3 has 14 residues. With V trimmed by 11 bases and J by 6 bases, 14 bases remained unmatched. DNA of the CDR3: TGTGCCCTCGATCGGACAGGGGAAATACGCGAGCAGTACTTC. Protein product: CALDRTGEIREQYF.

Regarding this clone: The sample contains more than one DNA sequence encoding this CDR3. The chain joins TRBV28 to TRBJ1-1, with D hard to call. The CDR3 consists of 11 residues. Germline CDR1 and CDR2: MDHEN and SYDVKM. V was shortened by 6 bases and J by 3 bases, with 5 bases between the two germline ends. CDR3 region: CASSSYTEAFF. DNA for the CDR3: TGTGCCAGCAGCTCTTACACTGAAGCTTTCTTT.

The chain joins TRBV28 to TRBJ2-7; 10 bases agree with TRBD2. After removal of 2 bases from V and 4 bases from J, the junction contained 8 bases not matched to a gene. The CDR3 length is 16 residues. Germline CDR1 reads MDHEN; CDR2 reads SYDVKM. DNA of the CDR3: TGTGCCAGCAGTTTAGTTAGCGGGAGGTTCCTGTACGAGCAGTACTTC. This translates into CASSLVSGRFLYEQYF.

This clone showed up just a few times. The chain joins TRBV6-5 to TRBJ1-6; 9 positions match TRBD1. This CDR3 region has 14 residues. Germline CDR1 and CDR2: MNHEY and SVGAGI. V dropped 6 bases and J dropped 10; count of bases not matched to a gene: 7. The CDR3 region is CASRQGAVESPLHF. The DNA for the CDR3 is TGTGCCAGCAGACAGGGGGCGGTAGAGTCACCCCTCCACTTT.

J is TRBJ1-4 and V is TRBV5-8; TRBD1 agrees at 8 bases. V lost 3 bases, J lost 10 bases, and 5 bases stayed unmatched. The CDR3 runs to 13 residues. Germline CDR1 is SGHTS and CDR2 is YDEGEE. CDR3: CASSWGQAGKLFF. DNA for the CDR3: TGTGCCAGCAGCTGGGGACAGGCTGGAAAACTGTTTTTT.

The chain couples TRBV11-2 to TRBJ2-3; TRBD2 might be the D (6 bases). The CDR3 sequence is 14 residues long. Trimming cost V 1 base and J 2 bases, with 7 bases left between them. Germline V gene lookup returns CDR1 SGHAT and CDR2 FQNNGV. For the CDR3, the DNA is TGTGCCAGCAGCTTAGCGGGAGACACAGATACGCAGTATTTT. Protein product: CASSLAGDTDTQYF.